These 5 T cell receptor beta chains came from one sample sequenced in a study of blood T cell repertoires in COVID-19. Profiled with immunoSEQ multiplex PCR; TCRdb holds only in-frame clones, not every one. There are hundreds of thousands of clones in the sample; roughly nine tenths occur only once, and 2% to 2.5% lies in the top ten. The specimen sequenced was PBMCs or T cells enriched from blood (not recorded which). These receptors were collected from a woman aged 18-30 years who had recovered from COVID-19.

The rearrangement joins TRBV27 to TRBJ1-4; TRBD1 is a possible D gene (6 bases). The CDR3 is 13 amino acids. CDR1 is MNHEY, CDR2 SMNVEV, per germline (reference sequence). V lost 5 bases and J lost 8, with 12 bases in between. CDR3 amino acids: CASSGQTGEKLFF. In DNA form, the CDR3 reads TGTGCCAGCAGTGGACAGACCGGGGAAAAACTGTTTTTT.

The chain links TRBV6-5 to TRBJ2-7; 8 nucleotides match TRBD1. Germline CDR1 reads MNHEY; CDR2 reads SVGAGI. V trimming: 6 bases; J trimming: 1 base; junction bases outside the gene matches: 8. The CDR3 consists of 15 residues. The DNA for the CDR3 is TGTGCCAGCAGCGCGGGGACAGGTATTTCCTACGAGCAGTACTTC. It specifies CASSAGTGISYEQYF.

The chain has TRBV5-1 and TRBJ1-1; 7 bases agree with TRBD1. Trimming cost V 2 bases and J 4 bases; bases outside gene matches: 2. CDR1 and CDR2 (germline): SGHRS, YFSETQ. There are 13 residues in the CDR3. The CDR3 loop reads CASSLQGSTEAFF. The CDR3 nucleotides are TGCGCCAGCAGCTTACAGGGGAGCACTGAAGCTTTCTTT.

The chain couples TRBV2 to TRBJ2-1; 9 bases fit TRBD1. Germline V CDR1 and CDR2: SNHLY, FYNNEI. V gave up 6 bases and J gave up 8 bases; unmatched junction bases: 11. The CDR3 totals 15 residues. The CDR3 spells CASRGRDRDWDEQFF. The CDR3 DNA reads TGTGCCAGCAGGGGCAGGGACAGGGACTGGGATGAGCAGTTCTTC. Looking up the rest from reference TRBV2 and TRBJ2-1 gives the full variable domain: EPEVTQTPSHQVTQMGQEVILRCVPISNHLYFYWYRQILGQKVEFLVSFYNNEISEKSEIFDDQFSVERPDGSNFTLKIRSTKLEDSAMYFCASRGRDRDWDEQFFGPGTRLTVL.

This clone was counted a single time. V gene TRBV5-5 combines with J gene TRBJ1-5, with D perhaps matching TRBD1 (5 bases). This CDR3 has 15 amino acids. Trimming stripped 2 bases from V and 4 bases from J, with 13 bases between. Germline V gene data show CDR1 as SGHKS and CDR2 as YYEKEE (reference sequence). The CDR3 protein is CASSLVGASNQPQHF. The CDR3 region has the DNA TGTGCCAGCAGCTTAGTAGGGGCGAGTAATCAGCCCCAGCATTTT.